This T cell receptor (beta chain) was captured in a study of HIV-infected patients and healthy controls. Approximately 510 ng RNA was reverse transcribed with alpha and beta constant-region primers. Each of the alpha and beta chains got its own library through chain-specific third strand synthesis with indices. TCRdb re-derived calls from the 5' RACE reads in MiXCR, one entry per CDR3 protein. The table lists several thousand distinct CDR3 sequences, 6.5% to 9.5% of them singletons. The germline CDR1 and CDR2 sequences are SGHDN and FVKESK. Trimming took off 1 base at V and 0 bases at J, with 13 bases between the two ends. CDR3 length: 16 residues. The repertoire came from unfractionated whole blood and reflected all unsorted peripheral T cells. An approximately 2.5 ml peripheral blood sample was taken for RNA.

The sample in question was blood, obtained before antiretroviral therapy. The sequence derives from an adult with HIV infection. The donor label of this sample is uncertain. The chain is built from TRBV14 and TRBJ2-7, with D tentatively TRBD2 (6 bases). The CDR3 DNA reads as TGTGCCAGCAGCCAAGCGCCACGGGGGAGCTCCTACGAGCAGTACTTC. Its protein is CASSQAPRGSSYEQYF.